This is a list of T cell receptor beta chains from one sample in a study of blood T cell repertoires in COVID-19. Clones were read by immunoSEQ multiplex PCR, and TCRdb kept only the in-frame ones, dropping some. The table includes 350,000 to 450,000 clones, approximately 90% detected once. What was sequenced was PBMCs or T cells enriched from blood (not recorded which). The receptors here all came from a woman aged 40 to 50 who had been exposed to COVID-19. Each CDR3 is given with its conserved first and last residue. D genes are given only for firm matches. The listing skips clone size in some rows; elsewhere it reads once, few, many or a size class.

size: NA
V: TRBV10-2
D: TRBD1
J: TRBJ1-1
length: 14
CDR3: CASSDRTGGPEAFF
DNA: TGCGCCAGCAGTGATAGGACAGGGGGGCCTGAAGCTTTCTTT

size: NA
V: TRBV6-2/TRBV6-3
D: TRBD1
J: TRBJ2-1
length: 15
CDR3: CASSPRGLPIYEQFF
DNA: TGTGCCAGCAGTCCCAGGGGGCTTCCCATCTATGAGCAGTTCTTC

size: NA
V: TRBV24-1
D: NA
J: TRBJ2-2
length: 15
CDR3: CATSDPRQNTGELFF
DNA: TGTGCCACCAGTGACCCCCGACAGAACACCGGGGAGCTGTTTTTT

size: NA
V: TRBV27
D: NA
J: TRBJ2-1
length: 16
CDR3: CASSPNSRVGFNEQFF
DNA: TGTGCCAGCAGTCCCAACTCGCGGGTTGGATTCAATGAGCAGTTCTTC

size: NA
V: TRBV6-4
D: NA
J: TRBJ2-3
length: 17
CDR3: CASTTRWTAAPTDTQYF
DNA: TGTGCCAGCACCACCCGTTGGACAGCCGCGCCTACAGATACGCAGTATTTT

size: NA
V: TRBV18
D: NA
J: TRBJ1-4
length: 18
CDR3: CASSPFRDTLTDNEKLFF
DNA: TGTGCCAGCTCACCCTTTCGGGACACGTTAACAGATAATGAAAAACTGTTTTTT

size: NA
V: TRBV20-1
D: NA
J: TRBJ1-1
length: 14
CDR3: CSASVPGGKTEAFF
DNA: TGCAGTGCTAGTGTCCCCGGGGGAAAGACTGAAGCTTTCTTT

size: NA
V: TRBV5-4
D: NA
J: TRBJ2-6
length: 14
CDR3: CASSPLTQANVLTF
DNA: TGTGCCAGCAGTCCCCTCACTCAGGCCAACGTCCTGACTTTC

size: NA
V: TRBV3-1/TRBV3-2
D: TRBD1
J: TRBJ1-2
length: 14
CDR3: CASSPRGRNGGYTF
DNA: TGTGCCAGCAGCCCCAGGGGGCGAAATGGTGGCTACACCTTC

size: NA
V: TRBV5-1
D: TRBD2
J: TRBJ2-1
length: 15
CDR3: CASSHSGGANNEQFF
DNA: TGCGCCAGCAGCCATAGCGGGGGCGCAAACAATGAGCAGTTCTTC

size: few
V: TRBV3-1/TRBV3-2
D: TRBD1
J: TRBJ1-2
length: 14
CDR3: CASSQTDRGWGYTF
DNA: TGTGCCAGCAGCCAAACGGACAGGGGATGGGGCTACACCTTC

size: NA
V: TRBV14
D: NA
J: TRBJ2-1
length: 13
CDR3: CASSPWGVSEQFF
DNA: TGTGCCAGCAGCCCTTGGGGGGTGAGTGAGCAGTTCTTC

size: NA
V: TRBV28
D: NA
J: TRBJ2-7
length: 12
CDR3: CASRQGVNEQYF
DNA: TGTGCCAGCAGACAGGGTGTTAACGAGCAGTACTTC

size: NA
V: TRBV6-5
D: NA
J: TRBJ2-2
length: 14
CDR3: CASSLLSNTGELFF
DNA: TGTGCCAGCAGTCTACTTTCGAACACCGGGGAGCTGTTTTTT

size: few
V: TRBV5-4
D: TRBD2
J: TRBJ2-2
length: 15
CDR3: CASSPTSGGAGELFF
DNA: TGTGCCAGCAGCCCAACTAGCGGGGGGGCCGGGGAGCTGTTTTTT

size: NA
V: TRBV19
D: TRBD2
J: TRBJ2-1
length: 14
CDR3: CASRTRRENNEQFF
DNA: TGTGCCAGCCGGACTAGGCGGGAAAACAATGAGCAGTTCTTC

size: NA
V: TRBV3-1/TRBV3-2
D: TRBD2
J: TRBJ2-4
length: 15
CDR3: CASSLRTSGAGIQYF
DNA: TGTGCCAGCAGCTTACGGACTAGCGGGGCCGGCATTCAGTACTTC

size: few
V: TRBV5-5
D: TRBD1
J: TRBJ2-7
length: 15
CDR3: CASSLGQGTSYEQYF
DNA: TGTGCCAGCAGCTTGGGACAGGGGACCTCCTACGAGCAGTACTTC

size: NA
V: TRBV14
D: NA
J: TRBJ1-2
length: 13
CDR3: CASSPTGVYGYTF
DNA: TGTGCCAGCAGCCCGACAGGAGTCTATGGCTACACCTTC

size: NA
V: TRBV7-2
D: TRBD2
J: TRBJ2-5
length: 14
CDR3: CASSLAGGGETQYF
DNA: TGTGCCAGCAGCCTAGCGGGAGGTGGAGAGACCCAGTACTTC

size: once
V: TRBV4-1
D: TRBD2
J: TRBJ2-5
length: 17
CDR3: CASSPHPPLAGGETQYF
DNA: TGCGCCAGCAGCCCCCACCCTCCCCTAGCGGGAGGTGAGACCCAGTACTTC

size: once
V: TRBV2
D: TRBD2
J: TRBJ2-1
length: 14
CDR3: CASRSSGGPNEQFF
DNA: TGTGCCAGCAGATCTAGCGGGGGCCCCAATGAGCAGTTCTTC

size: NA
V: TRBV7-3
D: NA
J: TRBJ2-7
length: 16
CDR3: CASSLMPLGGGYEQYF
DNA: TGTGCCAGCAGCTTAATGCCCCTAGGGGGGGGCTACGAGCAGTACTTC

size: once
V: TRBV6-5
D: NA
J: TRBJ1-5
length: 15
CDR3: CASRYSRYSNQPQHF
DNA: TGTGCCAGCAGATACAGTAGATATAGCAATCAGCCCCAGCATTTT

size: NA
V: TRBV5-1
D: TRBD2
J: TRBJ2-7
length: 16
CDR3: CASRWTSGGSVYEQYF
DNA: TGCGCCAGCAGGTGGACTAGCGGGGGGTCAGTCTACGAGCAGTACTTC

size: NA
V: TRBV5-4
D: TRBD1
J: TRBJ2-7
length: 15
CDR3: CASSLPGQGSYEQYF
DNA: TGTGCCAGCAGCTTGCCCGGACAGGGATCCTACGAGCAGTACTTC

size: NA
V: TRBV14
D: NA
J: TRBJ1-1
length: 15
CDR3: CASSQDLPKSPEAFF
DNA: TGTGCCAGCAGCCAAGATCTCCCGAAGAGTCCTGAAGCTTTCTTT

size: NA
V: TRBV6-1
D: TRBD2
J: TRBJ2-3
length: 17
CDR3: CASSESGLAGNTDTQYF
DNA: TGTGCCAGCAGTGAATCGGGACTAGCGGGGAACACAGATACGCAGTATTTT

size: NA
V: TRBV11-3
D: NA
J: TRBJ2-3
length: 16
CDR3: CASSLGSVGATDTQYF
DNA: TGTGCCAGCAGCTTAGGGAGCGTGGGGGCCACAGATACGCAGTATTTT

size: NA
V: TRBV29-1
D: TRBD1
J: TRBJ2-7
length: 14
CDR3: CSVKAPGQGSEQYF
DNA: TGCAGCGTGAAAGCCCCGGGACAGGGGAGCGAGCAGTACTTC

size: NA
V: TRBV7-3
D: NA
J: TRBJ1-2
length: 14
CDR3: CASSLNGSPGGYTF
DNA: TGTGCCAGCAGCTTAAATGGGTCCCCGGGAGGCTACACCTTC

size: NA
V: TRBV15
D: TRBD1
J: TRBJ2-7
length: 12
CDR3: CATSILTGKQYF
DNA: TGTGCCACCAGTATTTTGACAGGGAAGCAGTACTTC

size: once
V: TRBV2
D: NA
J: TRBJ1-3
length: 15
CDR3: CASSIRGQVGNTIYF
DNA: TGTGCCAGCAGTATTCGGGGACAAGTAGGAAACACCATATATTTT

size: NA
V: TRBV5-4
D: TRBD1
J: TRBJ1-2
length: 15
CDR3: CASSLRDRVGYGYTF
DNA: TGTGCCAGCAGCCTCCGGGACAGGGTAGGCTATGGCTACACCTTC

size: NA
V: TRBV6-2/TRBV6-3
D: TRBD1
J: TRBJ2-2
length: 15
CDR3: CASSPTGQATGELFF
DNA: TGTGCCAGCAGCCCAACCGGACAGGCCACCGGGGAGCTGTTTTTT

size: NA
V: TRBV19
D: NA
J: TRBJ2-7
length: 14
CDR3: CATQRAATSHEQYF
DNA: TGTGCCACCCAGCGGGCAGCGACGTCCCACGAGCAGTACTTC

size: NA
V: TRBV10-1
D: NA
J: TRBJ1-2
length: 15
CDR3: CASSESRVPTYGYTF
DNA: TGCGCCAGCAGTGAGTCCCGGGTCCCTACCTATGGCTACACCTTC

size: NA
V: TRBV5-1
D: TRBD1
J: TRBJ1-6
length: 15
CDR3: CASSPVGTDNSPLHF
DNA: TGCGCCAGCAGCCCGGTAGGGACAGACAATTCACCCCTCCACTTT

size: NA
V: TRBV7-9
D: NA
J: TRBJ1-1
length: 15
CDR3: CASSLMGVGLGDAFF
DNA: TGTGCCAGCAGCTTAATGGGGGTGGGACTGGGTGACGCTTTCTTT

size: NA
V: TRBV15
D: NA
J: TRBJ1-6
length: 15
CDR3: CATRVQRGGNSPLHF
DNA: TGTGCCACCAGGGTCCAGCGAGGGGGAAATTCACCCCTCCACTTT

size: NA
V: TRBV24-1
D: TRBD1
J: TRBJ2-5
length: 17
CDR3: CATSDLGTGGFQETQYF
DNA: TGTGCCACCAGTGATTTGGGGACAGGGGGATTCCAAGAGACCCAGTACTTC

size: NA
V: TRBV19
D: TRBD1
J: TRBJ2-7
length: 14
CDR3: CASRPGQTSYEQYF
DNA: TGTGCCAGTCGCCCGGGACAGACATCCTACGAGCAGTACTTC

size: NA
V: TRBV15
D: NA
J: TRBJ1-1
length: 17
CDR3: CATSRDRAGAINTEAFF
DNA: TGTGCCACCAGCAGAGATCGGGCAGGGGCAATAAACACTGAAGCTTTCTTT

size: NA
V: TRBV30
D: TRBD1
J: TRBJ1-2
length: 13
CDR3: CAHGTGGDYGYTF
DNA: TGTGCCCATGGGACAGGGGGCGACTATGGCTACACCTTC

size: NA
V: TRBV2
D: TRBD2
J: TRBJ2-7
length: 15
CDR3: CAGQERDLSSYEQYF
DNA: TGTGCCGGTCAGGAGCGGGATCTGAGCTCCTACGAGCAGTACTTC

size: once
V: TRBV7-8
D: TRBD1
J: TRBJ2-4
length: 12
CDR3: CASSLAGGVQYF
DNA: TGTGCCAGCAGCTTAGCAGGGGGCGTTCAGTACTTC

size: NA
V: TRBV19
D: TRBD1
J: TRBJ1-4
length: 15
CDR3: CASSLRQGANEKLFF
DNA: TGTGCCAGTAGTCTCCGACAGGGGGCTAATGAAAAACTGTTTTTT

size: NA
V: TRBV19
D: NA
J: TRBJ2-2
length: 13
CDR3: CASSIIDPGELFF
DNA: TGTGCCAGTAGTATCATAGATCCCGGGGAGCTGTTTTTT

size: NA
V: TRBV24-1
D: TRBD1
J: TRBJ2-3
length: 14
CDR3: CATQGTGPLDTQYF
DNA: TGTGCCACCCAGGGGACAGGGCCTTTGGATACGCAGTATTTT

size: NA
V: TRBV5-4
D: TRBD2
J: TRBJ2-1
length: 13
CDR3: CASSFSGGTEQFF
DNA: TGTGCCAGCAGCTTTAGCGGGGGGACTGAGCAGTTCTTC

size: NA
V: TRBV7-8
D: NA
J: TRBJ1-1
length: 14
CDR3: CASSHAGGATEAFF
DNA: TGTGCCAGCAGTCACGCCGGGGGGGCCACTGAAGCTTTCTTT

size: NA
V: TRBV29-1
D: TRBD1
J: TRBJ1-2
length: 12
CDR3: CSRDRAIYGYTF
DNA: TGCAGCCGAGACAGGGCGATCTATGGCTACACCTTC